Listed below are T cell receptor beta chains from one sample, sequenced in a study of T cells in Graves' hyperthyroidism and ophthalmopathy. TCRdb re-called the multiplex PCR reads through MiXCR, storing one row per CDR3 protein. The sample yields around 300,000 distinct CDR3 sequences, approximately 14% seen once. Input material: blood. Receptors were obtained from a woman in her 40s with Graves' hyperthyroidism. Both conserved end residues are part of each CDR3. D genes are given only for firm matches. Part of the rows lack a size; the others show once, few, many or a class for expanded clones.

TGTGCCAGCAGCATTGAGAACACTGAAGCTTTCTTT CASSIENTEAFF many 12 TRBJ1-1 TRBV7-9 NA
TGTGCCAGCAGGCTCCGGGACAGGGGTTTTTTCGAGGATCAGCCCCAGCATTTT CASRLRDRGFFEDQPQHF many 18 TRBJ1-5 TRBV7-2 TRBD1
TGTGCCAGTATGGCGGACAGGCCGTCGGACTATGGCTACACCTTC CASMADRPSDYGYTF NA 15 TRBJ1-2 TRBV19 TRBD1
TGTGCCAGCAGCTTAGGGGGTTCGGCAGGTCTAGCCAAAAACATTCAGTACTTC CASSLGGSAGLAKNIQYF NA 18 TRBJ2-4 TRBV7-9 NA
TGTGCCAGCAGCGCCTCCCGCAGGGGTCATTCACCCCTCCACTTT CASSASRRGHSPLHF many 15 TRBJ1-6 TRBV7-8 NA
TGCAGTGCTAGGGAGGAGAATGGAAACACCATATATTTT CSAREENGNTIYF few 13 TRBJ1-3 TRBV20-1 NA
TGTGCCAGCAGCTCCGGTGGAGGGAGCGGCTACACCTTC CASSSGGGSGYTF few 13 TRBJ1-2 TRBV7-9 NA
TGTGCCAGCAGCTTAGACGGGAGCGCCTACAATGAGCAGTTCTTC CASSLDGSAYNEQFF many 15 TRBJ2-1 TRBV7-9 NA
TGCAGCGCCCCCTGGGACAGAGCCTCCTACGAGCAGTACTTC CSAPWDRASYEQYF many 14 TRBJ2-7 TRBV29-1 TRBD1
TGCAGTGCTAGATGGCCAGCTTCTAACACTGAAGCTTTCTTT CSARWPASNTEAFF few 14 TRBJ1-1 TRBV20-1 NA
TGTGCCAGTAGTATGCCTAGCCTTCCCTTCAATGAGCAGTTCTTC CASSMPSLPFNEQFF NA 15 TRBJ2-1 TRBV19 NA
TGTGCCAGCGGGCGCAAAGAGGGATTGGGTTATGGCTACACCTTC CASGRKEGLGYGYTF many 15 TRBJ1-2 TRBV5-8 NA
TGCAGTGCCCTACCGTTTTCGCGGGAATTTTTAACTGAAGCTTTCTTT CSALPFSREFLTEAFF many 16 TRBJ1-1 TRBV20-1 NA
TGTGCCAGCGTCAGGACTAGCGCGAGCCAGCAGTTCTTC CASVRTSASQQFF many 13 TRBJ2-1 TRBV6-2/TRBV6-3 TRBD2
TGTGCCTGGAGTGTACTCACGGAGCCCCAGCATTTT CAWSVLTEPQHF many 12 TRBJ1-5 TRBV30 NA
TGTGCCAGCAGTCCCGACAGGGGGTTAAATGAAAAACTGTTTTTT CASSPDRGLNEKLFF many 15 TRBJ1-4 TRBV27 TRBD1